What follows are 15 T cell receptor beta chains derived from one specimen sequenced in a study of cytomegalovirus exposure and HLA in healthy donors. Both 60 Vbeta primers and 13 Jbeta primers went into the PCR. The repertoire was sequenced with immunoSEQ multiplex PCR; TCRdb's copy has only in-frame clones and lacks some. The data contain tens of thousands of clones, 77% of them singletons. Sequences were obtained from PBMCs. These receptors all come from a man in his forties or fifties in good health and CMV-seropositive.

This clone showed up just once. The V gene is TRBV19, the J gene TRBJ1-5; 7 nucleotides line up with TRBD1. Trimming cost V 7 bases and J 11 bases; bases outside gene matches: 11. CDR3 length: 13 amino acids. Germline CDR1 LNHDA, CDR2 SQIVND (reference sequence). CDR3 residues: CASTPGTVPAQHF. Here the CDR3 DNA reads TGTGCCAGTACCCCCGGGACAGTGCCGGCCCAGCATTTT.

This clone occurred a few times. The chain employs TRBV5-1 and TRBJ2-2, with D uncertain. Germline V gene lookup returns CDR1 SGHRS and CDR2 YFSETQ. V was cut by 0 bases and J by 6 bases, with 9 bases left in between. The CDR3 totals 14 residues. CDR3 DNA sequence: TGCGCCAGCAGCTTGGTAGCTGGGTCCGGGGAGCTGTTTTTT. It is translated as CASSLVAGSGELFF.

The V gene is TRBV30, the J gene TRBJ2-3, with TRBD1 matching over 7 bases. The V segment lost 0 bases and the J segment 4 bases; nucleotides outside the gene matches: 4. CDR1 is GTSNPN, CDR2 SVGIG, per germline (reference sequence). CDR3 length equals 14 residues. The DNA of the CDR3 is TGTGCCTGGAGTGTTGTAGGGGGCTCAGATACGCAGTATTTT. As protein: CAWSVVGGSDTQYF.

The chain has TRBV10-3 and TRBJ1-1; D unresolved. The CDR3 is 13 amino acids. Trimming took 7 bases from V and 0 from J, leaving 9 bases between them. Germline V gene lookup returns CDR1 ENHRY and CDR2 SYGVKD. The CDR3 sequence: CAIKVGVNTEAFF. CDR3 coding DNA: TGTGCCATCAAGGTCGGGGTGAACACTGAAGCTTTCTTT.

The chain links TRBV7-2 to TRBJ2-5; 10 nucleotides line up with TRBD1. CDR1 and CDR2 (germline): SGHTA, FQGNSA. The CDR3 length is 18 residues. J gave up 2 bases and V 5 bases, and 14 bases lay outside the gene matches. The CDR3 DNA is TGTGCCAGCAGCCCTCAGGCCGGGACAGGGGTCCTACAAGAGACCCAGTACTTC. This sequence encodes CASSPQAGTGVLQETQYF. Combining the CDR3 with reference TRBV7-2 and TRBJ2-5 gives the whole variable domain GAGVSQSPSNKVTEKGKDVELRCDPISGHTALYWYRQSLGQGLEFLIYFQGNSAPDKSGLPSDRFSAERTGGSVSTLTIQRTQQEDSAVYLCASSPQAGTGVLQETQYFGPGTRLLVL.

The V and J genes are TRBV6-1 and TRBJ2-4; 7 nucleotides align to TRBD1. Losses at the gene ends were 2 bases for V and 5 bases for J; bases not matched to a gene: 6. The CDR3 is 15 residues long. Germline values: CDR1 MNHNS, CDR2 SASEGT. The CDR3 protein is CASSEYEGAQNIQYF. In DNA form, the CDR3 reads TGTGCCAGCAGTGAATACGAGGGGGCGCAAAACATTCAGTACTTC.

V and J are TRBV10-3 and TRBJ2-5; D might be TRBD2 (6 bases). Germline V gene data show CDR1 as ENHRY and CDR2 as SYGVKD. The CDR3 spans 14 residues. Trimming stripped 2 bases from V and 0 bases from J, with 7 bases between. CDR3 loop: CAISEGDYQETQYF. As DNA, the CDR3 is TGTGCCATCAGTGAGGGGGACTACCAAGAGACCCAGTACTTC.

This chain joins TRBV6-1 and TRBJ2-6, with TRBD1 as a possible D gene (5 bases). The CDR3 is 17 residues long. CDR1 is MNHNS, CDR2 SASEGT, per germline. Trimming stripped 4 bases from V and 0 bases from J, with 13 bases between. The CDR3 coding sequence is TGTGCCAGCAGTGCCGTCCAGGGCCGCTCTGGGGCCAACGTCCTGACTTTC. Its translation is CASSAVQGRSGANVLTF.

V and J are TRBV15 and TRBJ1-1; the match to TRBD1 covers 7 bases. The V and J ends lost 3 bases and 5 bases, in that order; junction bases with no gene match: 3. The CDR3 loop spans 13 amino acids. Germline CDR1 LNHNV, CDR2 YYDKDF (reference sequence). The CDR3 DNA sequence: TGTGCCACCAGCAGGGGGGACAGAACTGAAGCTTTCTTT. This codes for CATSRGDRTEAFF.

This clone has a handful of counts. V usage is TRBV6-4 and J usage is TRBJ2-5, with D tentatively TRBD1 (6 bases). The CDR3 spans 14 residues. Germline CDR1 MRHNA, CDR2 SNTAGT. Trimming left V 3 bases short and J 2 bases short, with 10 bases between. CDR3 residues: CASSEQGGQETQYF. CDR3 nucleotide sequence: TGTGCCAGCAGTGAACAGGGCGGGCAAGAGACCCAGTACTTC.

This clone has only one observation. The rearrangement uses TRBV19 and TRBJ1-2, with TRBD1 identical over 9 bases. The CDR3 sequence is 16 residues long. The germline V gene has CDR1 LNHDA and CDR2 SQIVND (reference sequence). J was trimmed by 3 bases and V by 7 bases; bases with no gene match: 12. CDR3 protein: CASIPRWGQGDYGYTF. The CDR3 nucleotides read TGTGCCAGTATCCCTAGGTGGGGACAGGGCGACTATGGCTACACCTTC.

A remark on this clone: Mismatch with germline at one junction end may stem from a read error. V gene TRBV7-7 combines with J gene TRBJ1-1; D is uncertain. The CDR3 spans 12 residues. Germline V CDR1 and CDR2: SSHAT, FNYEAQ (reference sequence). The CDR3 region is CASSPLRGGAFF. As DNA, the CDR3 is TGTGCTAGCAGCCCCCTTCGAGGCGGCGCTTTCTTT. Full variable domain (outside the CDR3, taken from reference TRBV7-7 and TRBJ1-1): GAGVSQSPRYKVTKRGQDVTLRCDPISSHATLYWYQQALGQGPEFLTYFNYEAQPDKSGLPSDRFSAERPEGSISTLTIQRTEQRDSAMYRCASSPLRGGAFFGQGTRLTVV.

The chain carries TRBV10-2 and TRBJ2-7; TRBD1 might be the D (5 bases). In germline, CDR1 is WSHSY, CDR2 SAAADI. This CDR3 region has 14 residues. V was cut by 2 bases and J by 4 bases, with 12 bases left in between. The CDR3 reads CASSEGRVSYEQYF. The DNA of the CDR3 is TGCGCCAGCAGTGAGGGCAGGGTCTCTTACGAGCAGTACTTC.

This clone was counted between two and nine times. The chain links TRBV4-2 to TRBJ1-1; D unclear. Germline V lookup: CDR1 LGHNA, CDR2 YNFKEQ. This CDR3 has 15 residues. Deletions cut 0 bases from V and 0 bases from J, with 8 bases between. CDR3 amino acids: CASSQDRGLNTEAFF. CDR3 nucleotide sequence: TGTGCCAGCAGCCAAGATCGGGGATTGAACACTGAAGCTTTCTTT.

V usage is TRBV11-3 and J usage is TRBJ2-1; 8 bases line up with TRBD2. Germline CDR1 SGHNT, CDR2 YENEEA. Unmatched junction bases numbered 22, after V lost 5 bases and J lost 10 bases. This CDR3 region has 18 residues. The CDR3: CASSPPPKAGERIIEQFF. DNA of the CDR3: TGTGCCAGCAGCCCGCCCCCAAAAGCGGGAGAACGCATTATAGAGCAGTTCTTC.